Each of the 10 T cell receptor beta chains below was sequenced from the same sample in a study of cytotoxic CD8 clonotypes in ibrutinib-treated CLL. Profiling relied on immunoSEQ multiplex PCR, and the TCRdb table lists in-frame clones only, not all of them. The sample holds about 310,000 clones; around four fifths are singletons and the top ten take over 5%. Sequencing was performed on PBMCs, taken before ibrutinib treatment. Receptors were obtained from a human donor with chronic lymphocytic leukemia.

The V gene is TRBV11-2, the J gene TRBJ2-1, with 7 bases lining up with TRBD2. The germline V gene has CDR1 SGHAT and CDR2 FQNNGV. CDR3 length: 19 residues. V shed 4 bases and J 6 bases; nucleotides not matched to a gene: 21. CDR3 residues: CASSSTLAQMGRWGNEQFF. The CDR3 coding sequence is TGTGCCAGCAGCTCCACACTAGCGCAGATGGGTAGATGGGGCAATGAGCAGTTCTTC. Using reference TRBV11-2 and TRBJ2-1 for the parts outside the CDR3, the full variable domain is EAGVAQSPRYKIIEKRQSVAFWCNPISGHATLYWYQQILGQGPKLLIQFQNNGVVDDSQLPKDRFSAERLKGVDSTLKIQPAKLEDSAVYLCASSSTLAQMGRWGNEQFFGPGTRLTVL.

This clone was observed a few times. The chain is built from TRBV27 and TRBJ1-2, with D possibly matching TRBD1 (5 bases). The CDR3 contains 15 residues. Germline loops: CDR1 MNHEY, CDR2 SMNVEV (reference sequence). V was cut by 0 bases and J by 13 bases, with 21 bases left in between. The CDR3 sequence: CASSLSTPTGRTSTF. In nucleotides, the CDR3 is TGTGCCAGCAGTTTATCGACCCCGACGGGAAGGACAAGCACCTTC.

The CDR3 DNA sequence: TGTGCCAGCAGTACGCTCCGGGATTATAATCAGCCCCAGCATTTT. This sequence encodes CASSTLRDYNQPQHF. This chain connects TRBV27 to TRBJ1-5; D is ambiguous. CDR3 length: 15 residues. V shed 5 bases and J shed 4 bases, with 15 bases lying between them. In germline, CDR1 is MNHEY, CDR2 SMNVEV (reference sequence).

The J gene is TRBJ2-3, the V gene TRBV7-7, with 7 bases that match TRBD2. Unmatched junction bases numbered 11, after V lost 5 bases and J lost 3 bases. The CDR3 is made up of 16 amino acids. Germline V lookup: CDR1 SSHAT, CDR2 FNYEAQ (reference sequence). DNA of the CDR3: TGTGCCAGCAGCCCATCACTAGCGATCGTTACAGATACGCAGTATTTT. Protein product: CASSPSLAIVTDTQYF. The variable domain in full, completed from reference TRBV7-7 and TRBJ2-3, reads GAGVSQSPRYKVTKRGQDVTLRCDPISSHATLYWYQQALGQGPEFLTYFNYEAQPDKSGLPSDRFSAERPEGSISTLTIQRTEQRDSAMYRCASSPSLAIVTDTQYFGPGTRLTVL.

The CDR3, as DNA: TGTGCCATCAGTGTTGGAGATACTAACTATGGCTACACCTTC. Residues: CAISVGDTNYGYTF. This chain uses TRBV10-3 with TRBJ1-2; D unresolved. This CDR3 region has 14 residues. Germline V lookup: CDR1 ENHRY, CDR2 SYGVKD. V was pared by 4 bases and J by 0 bases, with 9 bases between.

J is TRBJ1-2 and V is TRBV23-1, with 7 bases fitting TRBD1. TRBV23-1 is an ORF, and what it does is uncertain. This CDR3 is built from 17 residues. J gave up 2 bases and V 2 bases, and 11 bases lay outside the gene matches. In nucleotides, the CDR3 is TGCGCCAGCAGTCAAACGTTACAGGGGCCCGGGAACTATGGCTACACCTTC. Protein: CASSQTLQGPGNYGYTF.

This chain uses TRBV11-2 with TRBJ1-3; perhaps TRBD1 as D (6 bases). Germline CDR1 reads SGHAT; CDR2 reads FQNNGV. CDR3 length equals 14 residues. V lost 6 bases and J 8 bases, leaving 17 bases between the germline ends. DNA for the CDR3: TGTGCCAGCAGGACCAAAAACAGGGACGACACCATATATTTT. It specifies CASRTKNRDDTIYF.

This clone was detected a few times. The chain joins TRBV5-5 to TRBJ2-5; the D call may be TRBD1 or TRBD2 (6 bases each). V was pared by 7 bases and J by 2 bases, with 18 bases between. The CDR3 loop spans 15 amino acids. The germline gives CDR1 SGHKS, CDR2 YYEKEE (reference sequence). This CDR3 is CASYWAGGGQETQYF. The CDR3 DNA follows: TGTGCCAGCTACTGGGCCGGGGGCGGACAAGAGACCCAGTACTTC.

V usage is TRBV12-2 and J usage is TRBJ2-1; the table's D call, TRBD2, has no DNA check behind it. TRBV12-2 is recorded as a pseudogene. The CDR3 is 16 residues long. This CDR3 reads CASRSPSVGRENEQFF. DNA for the CDR3: TGTGCAAGTCGCTCGCCATCTGTGGGGCGGGAGAATGAGCAGTTCTTC.

V usage is TRBV20-1 and J usage is TRBJ2-7, with D unresolved. CDR3 length: 11 residues. With 0 bases removed from V and 5 bases from J, the gap between germline ends came to 5 bases. The V gene's germline CDR1 is DFQATT and CDR2 SNEGSKA (reference sequence). CDR3 amino acids: CSARETHEQYF. DNA for the CDR3: TGCAGTGCTAGAGAAACACACGAGCAGTACTTC.